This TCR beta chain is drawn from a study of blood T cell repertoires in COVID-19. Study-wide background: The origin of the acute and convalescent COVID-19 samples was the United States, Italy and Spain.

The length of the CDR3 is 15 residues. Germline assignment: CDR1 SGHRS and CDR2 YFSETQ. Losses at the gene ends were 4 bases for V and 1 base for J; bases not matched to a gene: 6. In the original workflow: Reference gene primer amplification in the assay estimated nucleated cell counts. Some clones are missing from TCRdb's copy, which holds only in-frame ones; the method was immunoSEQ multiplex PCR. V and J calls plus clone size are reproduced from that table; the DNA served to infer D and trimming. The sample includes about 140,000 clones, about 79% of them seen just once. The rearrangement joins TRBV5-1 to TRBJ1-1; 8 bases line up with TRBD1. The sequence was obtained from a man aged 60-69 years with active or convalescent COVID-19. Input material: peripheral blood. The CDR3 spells CASSPTGTGNTEAFF. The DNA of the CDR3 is TGCGCCAGCAGCCCGACCGGGACAGGGAACACTGAAGCTTTCTTT.